Listed below are T cell receptor beta chains from one sample, sequenced in a study of shared clonotypes between healthy human individuals. Sequencing was performed with immunoSEQ multiplex PCR; in TCRdb, only in-frame clones are kept and a portion is missing. The sample holds over 1.4 million clones, around 97% seen once. The source material was naive CD4+ T cells sorted from blood. The source of these receptors is a man aged 25-45 years in good health. Each CDR3 is given without its conserved first and last residue.

V,length,J,CDR3
TRBV10-3,12,TRBJ1-2,AISEQGSTYGYT
TRBV7-2,16,TRBJ2-2,ASSLVVLAGSFTGELF
TRBV28,13,TRBJ2-2,ASTDRGRGTGELF
TRBV10-2,13,TRBJ2-7,ASSGEGGLAYEQY
TRBV6-1,10,TRBJ2-7,ASSEATDEQY
TRBV25-1,13,TRBJ1-3,ASSDPGKLRNTIY
TRBV5-1,14,TRBJ2-6,ASSQLRVSGANVLT
TRBV7-2,10,TRBJ2-7,ASSPLAGEQY
TRBV19,13,TRBJ2-1,ASSIDLDSGNEQF
TRBV5-8,13,TRBJ2-3,ASSLTGVIADTQY
TRBV6-1,10,TRBJ1-2,ASNGDSYGYT
TRBV5-6,9,TRBJ1-2,ASSWEFEYT
TRBV6-5,13,TRBJ2-7,ASGPRGDRGNEQY
TRBV5-1,14,TRBJ1-1,ASSLVSGTGNTEAF
TRBV29-1,10,TRBJ2-4,SVTIAKNIQY
TRBV28,12,TRBJ2-7,ASRFSGTGYEQY
TRBV4-1,10,TRBJ2-2,ASSQEVGELF
TRBV5-1,14,TRBJ2-5,ASSFSFSGPGETQY
TRBV4-2,11,TRBJ2-7,ASSQDMGYEQY
TRBV19,13,TRBJ2-2,ASSIPRRATGELF
TRBV11-2,15,TRBJ2-4,ASSPRKGGREGSVQY
TRBV7-3,13,TRBJ2-7,ASSLELAGVYEQY
TRBV15,12,-,ATSISGGTYEQY
TRBV2,11,TRBJ2-3,ASSLVLTDTQY
TRBV29-1,10,TRBJ2-5,SVGGGEETQY
TRBV5-1,13,TRBJ2-3,ASSLALLVPDTQY
TRBV6-1,9,TRBJ2-1,ASTLVDEQF
TRBV7-7,14,TRBJ2-2,ASSSTPGGDTGELF
TRBV6-1,12,TRBJ2-7,ASSATRQTYEQY
TRBV15,9,TRBJ1-2,ATSRDGTFT
TRBV5-5,12,TRBJ1-2,ASSLQGANYGYT
TRBV10-3,11,TRBJ1-2,AISENRDYGYT
TRBV7-9,11,TRBJ2-3,ASSLGRGDTQY
TRBV28,15,TRBJ2-5,ASRTTGDPRYQETQY
TRBV7-9,12,TRBJ1-1,ASSLVGAHTEAF
TRBV9,14,TRBJ2-3,ASSSTGTSATDTQY
TRBV5-1,13,TRBJ2-7,ASSLEGGYLIEQY
TRBV27,13,TRBJ1-1,ASSSHGAGRTEAF
TRBV7-2,12,TRBJ1-1,ASSPWGTSGQAF
TRBV7-2,11,TRBJ2-7,ASSLGPPNEQY
TRBV9,11,TRBJ2-2,ASSVSGNGELF
TRBV28,13,TRBJ2-2,ASIQTGDPSGELF
TRBV14,18,TRBJ2-7,ASSQEPRLAGVLPADEQY
TRBV15,13,TRBJ2-6,ATSREGPGANVLT
TRBV27,9,TRBJ1-4,ASSQGGVLF
TRBV7-8,16,TRBJ2-2,ASSRTSGRIRLTGELF
TRBV5-4,11,TRBJ1-3,ASSLAFGNTIY
TRBV28,14,TRBJ2-3,ATKESRGYSTDTQY
TRBV27,13,TRBJ2-1,ASIWTSGGYNEQF
TRBV5-1,11,TRBJ2-7,ASSPTGPYEQY
TRBV10-3,13,TRBJ1-1,AISEKGSLNTEAF
TRBV27,10,TRBJ2-7,ASRPTRGEQY
TRBV28,11,TRBJ1-2,ASSLDPTRGQL
TRBV7-9,10,TRBJ2-1,ASSLVVFEQF
TRBV5-1,13,TRBJ2-1,ASSLEVSSYNEQF
TRBV27,12,TRBJ1-2,ASRMTGGAGGYT
TRBV5-8,11,TRBJ2-5,ASSVRGQETQY